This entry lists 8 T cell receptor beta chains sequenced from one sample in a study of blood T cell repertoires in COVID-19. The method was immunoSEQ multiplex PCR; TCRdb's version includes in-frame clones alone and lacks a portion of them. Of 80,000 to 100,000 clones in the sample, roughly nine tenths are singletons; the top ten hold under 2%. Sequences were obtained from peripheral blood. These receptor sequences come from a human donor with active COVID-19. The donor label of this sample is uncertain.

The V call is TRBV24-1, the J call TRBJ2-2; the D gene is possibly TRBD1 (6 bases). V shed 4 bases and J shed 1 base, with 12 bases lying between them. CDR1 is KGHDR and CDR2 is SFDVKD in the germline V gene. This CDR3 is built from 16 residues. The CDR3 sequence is CATSDWGRLNTGELFF. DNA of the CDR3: TGTGCCACCAGTGACTGGGGGCGATTGAACACCGGGGAGCTGTTTTTT.

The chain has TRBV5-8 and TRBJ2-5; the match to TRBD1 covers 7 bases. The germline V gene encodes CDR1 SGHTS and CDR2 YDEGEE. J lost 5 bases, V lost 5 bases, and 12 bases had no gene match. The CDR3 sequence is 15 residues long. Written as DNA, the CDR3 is TGTGCCAGCAGTCCCCTCGGACAGGTGGCCGAGACCCAGTACTTC. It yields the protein CASSPLGQVAETQYF.

CDR3 region: CSVTRGTRTDTQYF. The CDR3 DNA sequence: TGCAGCGTGACCAGGGGCACCCGCACAGATACGCAGTATTTT. This rearrangement joins TRBV29-1 to TRBJ2-3; D is perhaps TRBD1 (6 bases). The length of the CDR3 is 14 residues. CDR1 and CDR2 from the germline V gene are SQVTM and ANQGSEA. V lost 6 bases and J lost 1, with 14 bases in between.

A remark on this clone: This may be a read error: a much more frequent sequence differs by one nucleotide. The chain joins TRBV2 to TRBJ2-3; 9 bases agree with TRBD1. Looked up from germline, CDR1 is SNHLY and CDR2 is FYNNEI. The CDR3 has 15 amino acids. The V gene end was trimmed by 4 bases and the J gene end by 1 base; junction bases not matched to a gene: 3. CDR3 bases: TGTGCCAGCAGTGGAAGGACAGGGGGCACAGATACGCAGTATTTT. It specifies CASSGRTGGTDTQYF.

The CDR3 region has the DNA TGCGCCAGCCCCGGACAGGGGCCCCCCTACGAGCAGTACTTC. The encoded protein is CASPGQGPPYEQYF. The chain has TRBV23-1 and TRBJ2-7; 9 bases agree with TRBD1. TRBV23-1 is reported as an ORF; its role is uncertain. V was clipped by 8 bases and J by 2 bases; unmatched bases: 7. The CDR3 runs to 14 residues.

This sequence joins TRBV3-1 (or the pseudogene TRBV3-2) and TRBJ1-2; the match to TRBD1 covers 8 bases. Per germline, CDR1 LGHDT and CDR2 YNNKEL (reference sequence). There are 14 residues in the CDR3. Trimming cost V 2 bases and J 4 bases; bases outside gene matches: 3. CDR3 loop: CASSQRDRGYGYTF. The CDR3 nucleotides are TGTGCCAGCAGCCAACGAGACAGGGGCTATGGCTACACCTTC.

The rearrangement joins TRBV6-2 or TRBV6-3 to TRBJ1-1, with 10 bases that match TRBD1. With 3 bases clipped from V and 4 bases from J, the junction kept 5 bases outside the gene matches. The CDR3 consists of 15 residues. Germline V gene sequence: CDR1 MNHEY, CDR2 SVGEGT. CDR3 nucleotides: TGTGCCAGCAGTTATTCGACAGGGGGCATCACTGAAGCTTTCTTT. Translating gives CASSYSTGGITEAFF.

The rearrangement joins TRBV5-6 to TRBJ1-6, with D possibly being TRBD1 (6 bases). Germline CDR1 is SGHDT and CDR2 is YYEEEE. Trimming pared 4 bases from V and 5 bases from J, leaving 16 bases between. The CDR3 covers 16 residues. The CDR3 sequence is CASSRKGGADNSPLHF. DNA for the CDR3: TGTGCCAGCAGCCGAAAGGGGGGGGCAGATAATTCACCCCTCCACTTT.